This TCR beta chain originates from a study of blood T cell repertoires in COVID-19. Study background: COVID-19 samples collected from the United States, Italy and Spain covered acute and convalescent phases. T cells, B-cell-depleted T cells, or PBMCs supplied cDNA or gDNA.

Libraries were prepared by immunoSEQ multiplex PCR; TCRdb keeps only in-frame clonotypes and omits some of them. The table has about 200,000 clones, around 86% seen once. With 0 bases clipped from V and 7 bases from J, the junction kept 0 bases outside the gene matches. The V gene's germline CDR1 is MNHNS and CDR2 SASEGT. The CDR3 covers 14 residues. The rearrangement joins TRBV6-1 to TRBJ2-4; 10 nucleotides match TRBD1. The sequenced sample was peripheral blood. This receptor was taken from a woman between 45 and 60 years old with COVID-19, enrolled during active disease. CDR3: CASSEAGQGNIQYF. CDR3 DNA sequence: TGTGCCAGCAGTGAAGCGGGACAGGGGAACATTCAGTACTTC.